Each of the 25 T cell receptor beta chains below was sequenced from the same sample in a study of OX40 agonist ivuxolimab in advanced cancers. The method was immunoSEQ multiplex PCR; TCRdb's version includes in-frame clones alone and lacks a portion of them. The sample includes tens of thousands of clones, approximately 88% of them seen just once. The sequenced sample was CD4+ or CD8+ T cells sorted from blood, obtained in a trial of the OX40 agonist ivuxolimab. The source of these receptors is an adult with an advanced solid tumor such as melanoma, head and neck, liver or kidney cancer.

This clone has just one count. Relative to the germline gene, one junction end is altered; a read error may explain this. This sequence joins TRBV5-4 and TRBJ2-7; no firm D call. This CDR3 has 11 residues. Germline CDR1 SGHNT, CDR2 YYREEE (reference sequence). CDR3 region: CASSQGYQQYF. Written as DNA, the CDR3 is TGTGCCAGCAGCCAAGGCTACCAGCAGTACTTC.

V and J are TRBV5-4 and TRBJ2-5; D gene ambiguous. V was clipped by 0 bases and J by 5 bases, with 14 bases between them. The V gene's germline CDR1 is SGHNT and CDR2 YYREEE (reference sequence). CDR3 length: 15 residues. The CDR3 DNA reads TGTGCCAGCAGCTTGGCCGGCATGAGCCGGGAGACCCAGTACTTC. Its translation is CASSLAGMSRETQYF.

This clone has a single count. The V gene is TRBV28, the J gene TRBJ2-1; the D is unclear. The CDR3 loop spans 11 amino acids. Germline CDR1 and CDR2: MDHEN and SYDVKM. V was clipped by 2 bases and J by 12 bases, with 8 bases between them. Here the CDR3 reads CASSLRAVQFF. Here the CDR3 DNA reads TGTGCCAGCAGTTTACGGGCAGTGCAGTTCTTC. Drawing the rest from reference TRBV28 and TRBJ2-1, the complete variable domain is DVKVTQSSRYLVKRTGEKVFLECVQDMDHENMFWYRQDPGLGLRLIYFSYDVKMKEKGDIPEGYSVSREKKERFSLILESASTNQTSMYLCASSLRAVQFFGPGTRLTVL.

The rearrangement joins TRBV7-9 to TRBJ1-5, with TRBD1 as a possible D gene (6 bases). The V gene's germline CDR1 is SEHNR and CDR2 FQNEAQ (reference sequence). V gave up 5 bases and J gave up 4 bases, with 15 bases separating them. The length of the CDR3 is 15 residues. The CDR3 loop reads CASSLKGGRNQPQHF. CDR3 bases: TGTGCCAGCAGCCTAAAGGGGGGCCGGAATCAGCCCCAGCATTTT.

In this sample, this clone turned up once. This chain links TRBV5-1 with TRBJ1-4; no definite D call. Trimming stripped 0 bases from V and 2 bases from J, with 11 bases between. This CDR3 comprises 16 residues. Germline values: CDR1 SGHRS, CDR2 YFSETQ. CDR3 amino acids: CASSLGPPRTNEKLFF. The DNA of the CDR3 is TGCGCCAGCAGCTTGGGACCCCCTCGGACTAATGAAAAACTGTTTTTT.

CDR3 DNA: TGTGCCAGCAGCGAACAGGGTACGAACACTGAAGCTTTCTTT. Translated: CASSEQGTNTEAFF. The chain recombines TRBV2 with TRBJ1-1, with D maybe TRBD1 (6 bases). Germline CDR1 reads SNHLY; CDR2 reads FYNNEI. The ends were cut back, 6 bases at V and 1 base at J, with 12 bases in the middle. The CDR3 has 14 residues.

J is TRBJ2-1 and V is TRBV27; 7 bases are shared with TRBD2. Germline CDR1 MNHEY, CDR2 SMNVEV (reference sequence). CDR3 length: 15 residues. Trimming removed 6 bases from V and 4 bases from J; junction bases left unmatched: 9. CDR3 in amino acids: CASRGLADTYNEQFF. CDR3 DNA sequence: TGTGCCAGCAGGGGCCTAGCGGACACATACAATGAGCAGTTCTTC.

On this clone itself: Other DNA sequences of this sample code for an identical CDR3. The V call is TRBV9, the J call TRBJ1-1; TRBD1 is a possible D gene (5 bases). The ends were cut back, 1 base at V and 5 bases at J, with 9 bases in the middle. This CDR3 comprises 13 residues. CDR1 and CDR2 from the germline V gene are SGDLS and YYNGEE. CDR3 DNA sequence: TGTGCCAGCAGCGTACGGGGGGGTACTGAAGCTTTCTTT. This gives the protein CASSVRGGTEAFF.

The chain carries TRBV4-2 and TRBJ1-1, with no clear D. Germline V gene sequence: CDR1 LGHNA, CDR2 YNFKEQ. The CDR3 contains 11 residues. V was shortened by 4 bases and J by 12 bases, with 12 bases between the two germline ends. This CDR3 is CASSRTSLTFF. CDR3 in DNA: TGTGCCAGCAGCCGTACTTCTTTAACTTTCTTT.

This clone appeared once. The junction differs from germline at one of its ends, possibly a read error. V usage is TRBV7-9 and J usage is TRBJ1-4; a weak D match, TRBD1 (5 bases). The germline gives CDR1 SEHNR, CDR2 FQNEAQ (reference sequence). The CDR3 runs 13 residues. This CDR3 reads CASRLGEVEKLFF. The CDR3 nucleotides are TGTGCCAGCAGGTTAGGGGAGGTTGAAAAACTGTTTTTT.

The V gene is TRBV10-2, the J gene TRBJ1-3; a weak D match, TRBD1 (5 bases). CDR1 is WSHSY and CDR2 is SAAADI in the germline V gene. V lost 9 bases, J lost 6 bases, and 18 bases lay in between. The length of the CDR3 is 14 residues. CDR3 DNA: TGCGCCAGTCTTCCAGGGAAAATGACAAACACCATATATTTT. This sequence encodes CASLPGKMTNTIYF.

This clone was seen a handful of times. The chain carries TRBV2 and TRBJ1-5; 10 bases match TRBD1. The CDR3 has 14 residues. The germline V gene encodes CDR1 SNHLY and CDR2 FYNNEI. With V trimmed by 8 bases and J by 5 bases, 6 bases remained unmatched. The CDR3 spells CASGGDRGYQPQHF. The CDR3 bases are TGTGCCAGCGGTGGGGACAGGGGTTATCAGCCCCAGCATTTT.

The chain joins TRBV5-4 to TRBJ1-1; 9 bases align to TRBD1. The trim removed 0 bases at V and 11 bases at J, leaving 11 bases unmatched. The CDR3 contains 15 residues. Germline CDR1 SGHNT, CDR2 YYREEE (reference sequence). The CDR3 spells CASSLGTGAKLGAFF. The DNA for the CDR3 is TGTGCCAGCAGCTTGGGGACAGGGGCGAAACTTGGGGCTTTCTTT.

The CDR3 nucleotides read TGTGCCAGCACCCAGACTAGTGTGAGCTCCTACAATGAGCAGTTCTTC. This gives the protein CASTQTSVSSYNEQFF. The rearrangement links TRBV9 to TRBJ2-1, with a tentative D call TRBD2 (6 bases). Deletions cut 6 bases from V and 0 bases from J, with 16 bases between. Germline V CDR1 and CDR2: SGDLS, YYNGEE. The CDR3 has 16 amino acids.

The chain has TRBV27 and TRBJ2-7, with TRBD2 as a possible D gene (7 bases). Trimming stripped 0 bases from V and 5 bases from J, with 23 bases between. The CDR3 is 18 amino acids. Germline lookup yields CDR1 MNHEY and CDR2 SMNVEV (reference sequence). The CDR3 DNA follows: TGTGCCAGCAGTTTATCGCCAGGTCGCGGGGGCGTTCTCAACGAGCAGTACTTC. As protein: CASSLSPGRGGVLNEQYF.

The rearrangement uses TRBV11-2 and TRBJ1-1; D remains ambiguous. Germline loops: CDR1 SGHAT, CDR2 FQNNGV. The CDR3 contains 13 residues. V was cut by 4 bases and J by 3 bases, with 9 bases left in between. CDR3 amino acids: CASSSSWDTEAFF. The CDR3 DNA sequence: TGTGCCAGCAGCTCCAGCTGGGACACTGAAGCTTTCTTT. The variable domain in full, with the rest retrieved from reference TRBV11-2 and TRBJ1-1, is EAGVAQSPRYKIIEKRQSVAFWCNPISGHATLYWYQQILGQGPKLLIQFQNNGVVDDSQLPKDRFSAERLKGVDSTLKIQPAKLEDSAVYLCASSSSWDTEAFFGQGTRLTVV.

This rearrangement joins TRBV6-5 to TRBJ2-7, with 7 nucleotides matching TRBD1. J gave up 3 bases and V 7 bases, and 9 bases lay outside the gene matches. The germline V gene has CDR1 MNHEY and CDR2 SVGAGI. CDR3 length equals 14 residues. DNA of the CDR3: TGTGCCAGCATTAGCCCGGGACAGAGCTACGAGCAGTACTTC. Translated: CASISPGQSYEQYF.

The rearrangement joins TRBV28 to TRBJ2-2, with D unresolved. Trimming cost V 3 bases and J 3 bases, with 8 bases left between them. The CDR3 totals 14 residues. CDR1 and CDR2 (germline): MDHEN, SYDVKM. The CDR3 DNA reads TGTGCCAGCAGTTTGGCTTCCGACACCGGGGAGCTGTTTTTT. Translation gives CASSLASDTGELFF.

This clone was observed a few times. The V call is TRBV10-2, the J call TRBJ1-1; D is undetermined. CDR1 and CDR2 (germline): WSHSY, SAAADI. The CDR3 covers 14 residues. With 2 bases removed from V and 1 base from J, the gap between germline ends came to 8 bases. CDR3 nucleotide sequence: TGCGCCAGCAGTGAGCCCTCAGGGAACACTGAAGCTTTCTTT. Protein product: CASSEPSGNTEAFF.

The rearrangement joins TRBV27 to TRBJ2-1; TRBD2 matches 7 bases. V lost 5 bases, J lost 3 bases, and 10 bases stayed unmatched. Looked up from germline, CDR1 is MNHEY and CDR2 is SMNVEV (reference sequence). The CDR3 length is 16 residues. CDR3 in amino acids: CASSSKGGPVYNEQFF. DNA for the CDR3: TGTGCCAGCAGTAGCAAGGGAGGGCCGGTCTACAATGAGCAGTTCTTC.

The chain carries TRBV15 and TRBJ2-3; D is possibly TRBD1 (6 bases). Germline V gives CDR1 LNHNV, CDR2 YYDKDF (reference sequence). The CDR3 consists of 16 residues. V lost 5 bases to trimming and J lost 5 bases, with 20 bases between them. Here the CDR3 reads CATSPMRAGAGDTQYF. The DNA for the CDR3 is TGTGCCACCAGCCCCATGAGGGCAGGGGCGGGAGATACGCAGTATTTT.

CDR3 nucleotide sequence: TGTGCCAGCAGCTTAGGGCAGGGAAGGATGGAGACCCAGTACTTC. It yields the protein CASSLGQGRMETQYF. The rearrangement links TRBV11-2 to TRBJ2-5, with D tentatively TRBD1 (5 bases). This CDR3 has 15 residues. From germline, CDR1 is SGHAT and CDR2 FQNNGV. Trimming pared 1 base from V and 5 bases from J, leaving 14 bases between.

To note about this clone: Other nucleotide sequences from this sample produce the same CDR3. The chain is built from TRBV28 and TRBJ1-1; D is unresolved. Between the trimmed V and J ends, which lost 8 bases and 0 bases, there was a span of 10 bases. The CDR3 sequence is 13 residues long. CDR1 is MDHEN, CDR2 SYDVKM, per germline. This chain's CDR3 is CASSFPMNTEAFF. The CDR3 DNA sequence: TGTGCCAGCTCATTTCCCATGAACACTGAAGCTTTCTTT.

The rearrangement links TRBV6-6 to TRBJ2-7; 7 nucleotides agree with TRBD1. The CDR3 consists of 14 residues. The trim removed 4 bases at V and 0 bases at J, leaving 3 bases unmatched. CDR1 MNHNY and CDR2 SVGAGI come from the germline V gene (reference sequence). CDR3 sequence reads: CASSFGQASYEQYF. The CDR3 region has the DNA TGTGCCAGCAGTTTCGGACAGGCCTCCTACGAGCAGTACTTC.

The chain combines TRBV9 with TRBJ1-2; D unresolved. V lost 2 bases and J 4 bases, leaving 9 bases between the germline ends. The length of the CDR3 is 13 residues. The V gene's germline CDR1 is SGDLS and CDR2 YYNGEE. The CDR3 DNA sequence: TGTGCCAGCAGCGTGAGGGCTGGCTATGGCTACACCTTC. Translating gives CASSVRAGYGYTF.